The T cell receptor beta chain described here comes from a study of cytomegalovirus exposure and HLA in healthy donors. About this clone itself: Its target is not known.

Findings and limits, study-wide: 150 or so TCR beta chains were listed as cytomegalovirus-associated. Some V segments (TRBV6-2 and TRBV6-3 among them) were excluded as indistinguishable. Based on reports, TCR beta sequences accurately predicted HLA-A and HLA-B alleles for most subjects. Prior analysis indicated that the majority of TCR beta V segments exhibited productivity approximately 87% or approximately 30% of the time.

PCR was performed using 60 Vbeta and 13 Jbeta primers. Measured with immunoSEQ multiplex PCR; TCRdb has only the in-frame clones, and not every one. The top ten hold 0.57% of the sample, which has about 93,000 clones, about 80% seen once. The V and J ends lost 4 bases and 4 bases respectively, with 5 bases between them. Germline-derived CDR1 and CDR2 are MGHDK and SYGVNS. The CDR3 extends over 12 amino acids. V gene TRBV25-1 combines with J gene TRBJ1-5; D not certain. This TCR was recovered from a man aged 30-40 years in good health and CMV-seronegative. Material for sequencing was PBMCs. CDR3 sequence reads: CASSAGNQPQHF. As DNA, the CDR3 is TGTGCCAGCAGTGCCGGGAATCAGCCCCAGCATTTT. Supplemented by reference TRBV25-1 and TRBJ1-5, the full variable domain reads EADIYQTPRYLVIGTGKKITLECSQTMGHDKMYWYQQDPGMELHLIHYSYGVNSTEKGDLSSESTVSRIRTEHFPLTLESARPSHTSQYLCASSAGNQPQHFGDGTRLSIL.